This T cell receptor beta chain is drawn from a study of cytomegalovirus exposure and HLA in healthy donors. PCR was performed using 60 Vbeta and 13 Jbeta primers. Only in-frame clones appear in the TCRdb table, and some are missing; sequencing was by immunoSEQ multiplex PCR. The table lists about 240,000 clones, about 81% of them singletons. Between the trimmed V and J ends, which lost 0 bases and 0 bases, there was a span of 16 bases. The CDR3 has 17 amino acids. Germline V CDR1 and CDR2: SGDLS, YYNGEE. Material for sequencing was PBMCs. The chain is built from TRBV9 and TRBJ2-7, with TRBD1 as a possible D gene (7 bases). This clonotype originated in a woman between 35 and 50 years old in good health and CMV-seropositive. The CDR3 DNA sequence: TGTGCCAGCAGCGTAGGTCCCGGCAGGGGGGCCTCCTACGAGCAGTACTTC. Its protein is CASSVGPGRGASYEQYF.